Listed below are T cell receptor beta chains from one sample, sequenced in a study of PD-L1 blockade in urothelial cancer. This table comes from immunoSEQ multiplex PCR, and its TCRdb copy is limited to in-frame clones, with some not included. Among about 81,000 clones listed, around 92% were seen once. This sample comprised PBMCs, obtained around atezolizumab (anti-PD-L1) treatment. These receptor sequences come from a woman of 80 years or more with urothelial cancer. Each CDR3 is given with its conserved first and last residue. D genes are given only for firm matches. The size field is filled for only some rows; it gives once, few, many or a size class.

J: TRBJ1-3
V: TRBV7-9
size: once
D: TRBD1
DNA: TGTGCCAGCAGCTTAGGGACAGGGGCTGGAAACACCATATATTTT
CDR3: CASSLGTGAGNTIYF

J: TRBJ1-4
V: TRBV30
size: NA
D: NA
DNA: TGTGCCTGGAGCGGATCGGAGGGAAAACTGTTTTTT
CDR3: CAWSGSEGKLFF

J: TRBJ2-1
V: TRBV5-1
size: NA
D: TRBD2
DNA: TGCGCCAGCAGTCTTAGCGGGACAACCTACAATGAGCAGTTCTTC
CDR3: CASSLSGTTYNEQFF

J: TRBJ1-4
V: TRBV6-1
size: NA
D: NA
DNA: TGTGCCAGCAGTGAAGACGGGGTCGGTCGAGAGGAACTGTTTTTT
CDR3: CASSEDGVGREELFF

J: TRBJ2-1
V: TRBV2
size: many
D: NA
DNA: TGTGCCAGCAGCCCTATGTATGAGCAGTTCTTC
CDR3: CASSPMYEQFF

J: TRBJ1-5
V: TRBV19
size: NA
D: NA
DNA: TGTGCCAGTAGTGAGGTCTCGGGGGGAAGCAATCAGCCCCAGCATTTT
CDR3: CASSEVSGGSNQPQHF

J: TRBJ2-7
V: TRBV21-1
size: NA
D: NA
DNA: TGTGCCAGCAGCAAAGCGACTAGCGGAAAGATAAGCTCCTACGAGCAGTACTTC
CDR3: CASSKATSGKISSYEQYF

J: TRBJ2-7
V: TRBV6-1
size: NA
D: TRBD2
DNA: TGTGCCAGCAGTGAAGGGAGTCTAGCGGGCGAGCAGTACTTC
CDR3: CASSEGSLAGEQYF

J: TRBJ1-3
V: TRBV7-3
size: NA
D: NA
DNA: TGTGCCAGCAGCCCCGGGGGGTCTGGAAACACCATATATTTT
CDR3: CASSPGGSGNTIYF

J: TRBJ1-5
V: TRBV27
size: once
D: NA
DNA: TGTGCCAGCACGTCGACAAGGGGTGATCAGCCCCAGCATTTT
CDR3: CASTSTRGDQPQHF

J: TRBJ1-2
V: TRBV6-1
size: NA
D: NA
DNA: TGTGCCAGCAACCCCTCAGGCGGGGGGGTCTATGGCTACACCTTC
CDR3: CASNPSGGGVYGYTF

J: TRBJ2-1
V: TRBV7-9
size: NA
D: TRBD1
DNA: TGTGCCAGCAGCCTACCAGGGGGCAATGAGCAGTTCTTC
CDR3: CASSLPGGNEQFF

J: TRBJ2-1
V: TRBV28
size: once
D: TRBD1
DNA: TGTGCCAGCAGCCAATACAGGGGCCCATACAATGAGCAGTTCTTC
CDR3: CASSQYRGPYNEQFF

J: TRBJ1-1
V: TRBV5-4
size: NA
D: TRBD1
DNA: TGTGCCAGCAGCTTGGCAGGGGGAAGGAACACTGAAGCTTTCTTT
CDR3: CASSLAGGRNTEAFF

J: TRBJ1-2
V: TRBV7-2
size: once
D: NA
DNA: TGTGCCAGCAGCGACGGGTCTAACTATGGCTACACCTTC
CDR3: CASSDGSNYGYTF

J: TRBJ2-2
V: TRBV5-6
size: NA
D: NA
DNA: TGTGCCAGCAGCTTGAGCTACACCGGGGAGCTGTTTTTT
CDR3: CASSLSYTGELFF

J: TRBJ1-3
V: TRBV15
size: NA
D: NA
DNA: TGTGCCACCAGCAGAGATAATCCGGGGAAGATTGCTGGAAACACCATATATTTT
CDR3: CATSRDNPGKIAGNTIYF

J: TRBJ2-2
V: TRBV10-1
size: NA
D: NA
DNA: TGCGCCAGCATGCCGGGTGCCCGCACCGGGGAGCTGTTTTTT
CDR3: CASMPGARTGELFF

J: TRBJ2-7
V: TRBV7-2
size: NA
D: NA
DNA: TGTGCCAGCAGCTTAGCGCCCGCTATGGCCTACGAGCAGTACTTC
CDR3: CASSLAPAMAYEQYF

J: TRBJ2-1
V: TRBV5-1
size: few
D: NA
DNA: TGCGCCAGCAGCTCCTTAACCCTCTCGACTAATGAGCAGTTCTTC
CDR3: CASSSLTLSTNEQFF

J: TRBJ2-1
V: TRBV5-1
size: NA
D: NA
DNA: TGCGCCAGCAGCTTCGAGGGAGCGGAGTACAATGAGCAGTTCTTC
CDR3: CASSFEGAEYNEQFF

J: TRBJ2-7
V: TRBV18
size: once
D: NA
DNA: TGTGCCAGCTCACCATCATTTGGACAGACCTACGAGCAGTACTTC
CDR3: CASSPSFGQTYEQYF

J: TRBJ1-1
V: TRBV19
size: NA
D: TRBD1
DNA: TGTGCCAGTAGTCACAGGGGTCTTGTGATAACTGAAGCTTTCTTT
CDR3: CASSHRGLVITEAFF

J: TRBJ1-1
V: TRBV9
size: NA
D: TRBD1
DNA: TGTGCCAGCAGCTGGGACAGCCAGAACACTGAAGCTTTCTTT
CDR3: CASSWDSQNTEAFF

J: TRBJ2-3
V: TRBV18
size: NA
D: NA
DNA: TGTGCCAGCTCACCTAGTCCAGATACGCAGTATTTT
CDR3: CASSPSPDTQYF

J: TRBJ2-7
V: TRBV6-1
size: NA
D: NA
DNA: TGTGCCAGCAGCGAAATGGGGCTCGCCTACGAGCAGTACTTC
CDR3: CASSEMGLAYEQYF

J: TRBJ1-1
V: TRBV10-3
size: NA
D: TRBD1
DNA: TGTGCCATCAGTGAGTCTCTGGGCGGACAGGGTAGTACTGAAGCTTTCTTT
CDR3: CAISESLGGQGSTEAFF

J: TRBJ2-5
V: TRBV11-2
size: NA
D: NA
DNA: TGTGCCAGCAGCTTAGATCAACGGGTGACCCAGTACTTC
CDR3: CASSLDQRVTQYF

J: TRBJ1-3
V: TRBV11-2
size: NA
D: TRBD1
DNA: TGTGCCAGCAGCTTAGGACAGGGAGGTGGAAACACCATATATTTT
CDR3: CASSLGQGGGNTIYF

J: TRBJ2-3
V: TRBV10-1
size: few
D: NA
DNA: TGCGCCAGCAGTGAGTCGACTAGCACAGATACGCAGTATTTT
CDR3: CASSESTSTDTQYF

J: TRBJ1-2
V: TRBV27
size: few
D: TRBD1
DNA: TGTGCCAGTGGCCCGGACAGGGCTCGGGGGAATGGCTACACCTTC
CDR3: CASGPDRARGNGYTF

J: TRBJ1-3
V: TRBV13
size: NA
D: TRBD1
DNA: TGTGCCAGCAGCTTAAGGGGGCCTGGAAACACCATATATTTT
CDR3: CASSLRGPGNTIYF

J: TRBJ2-1
V: TRBV30
size: NA
D: TRBD2
DNA: TGTGCCTGGAGCCCCCTCCAAGCGGGAGGCTACAATGAGCAGTTCTTC
CDR3: CAWSPLQAGGYNEQFF

J: TRBJ2-7
V: TRBV5-1
size: NA
D: TRBD1
DNA: TGCGCCAGCTGCCCGGGACAGGGGGCGGGGGAGCAGTACTTC
CDR3: CASCPGQGAGEQYF

J: TRBJ2-4
V: TRBV27
size: NA
D: TRBD2
DNA: TGTGCCAGCAGTTTATTAGGCGGGCTAGCGGGATCCAAAAACATTCAGTACTTC
CDR3: CASSLLGGLAGSKNIQYF

J: TRBJ1-4
V: TRBV19
size: NA
D: NA
DNA: TGTGCCAGTAGAAACAGGGCAACTAATGAAAAACTGTTTTTT
CDR3: CASRNRATNEKLFF

J: TRBJ2-3
V: TRBV7-9
size: many
D: TRBD2
DNA: TGTGCCAGCAGCCCTGTGAGGACTAGCGGGAGGGCCGGGGCAGATACGCAGTATTTT
CDR3: CASSPVRTSGRAGADTQYF

J: TRBJ2-4
V: TRBV27
size: NA
D: NA
DNA: TGTGCCAGCAGTTTGGGGCAGGGGATGGCCAAAAACATTCAGTACTTC
CDR3: CASSLGQGMAKNIQYF

J: TRBJ2-2
V: TRBV5-1
size: NA
D: TRBD2
DNA: TGCGCCAGCAGCTTATGGACTAGCGGGAACACCGGGGAGCTGTTTTTT
CDR3: CASSLWTSGNTGELFF

J: TRBJ1-1
V: TRBV30
size: NA
D: NA
DNA: TGTGCCTGGAGTTCCCAAGCGGTCCGCACTGAAGCTTTCTTT
CDR3: CAWSSQAVRTEAFF

J: TRBJ2-2
V: TRBV7-3
size: NA
D: NA
DNA: TGTGCCAGCACGCGTGAGGGCCCCGGGGAGCTGTTTTTT
CDR3: CASTREGPGELFF

J: TRBJ2-1
V: TRBV7-2
size: NA
D: TRBD2
DNA: TGTGCCAGCAGCTCCCTCGGACTAGCGGGAGCTGAGCAGTTCTTC
CDR3: CASSSLGLAGAEQFF

J: TRBJ1-1
V: TRBV28
size: NA
D: TRBD1
DNA: TGTGCCAGCAGTCCGGGACAGGGTACCAACACTGAAGCTTTCTTT
CDR3: CASSPGQGTNTEAFF

J: TRBJ2-5
V: TRBV30
size: NA
D: NA
DNA: TGTGCCTGGAGTGTAAGAGGGAGGCGACAAGAGACCCAGTACTTC
CDR3: CAWSVRGRRQETQYF

J: TRBJ2-1
V: TRBV19
size: NA
D: TRBD2
DNA: TGTGCCAGTAGTCTGGGGGCGGGAGGTCGGGATGAGCAGTTCTTC
CDR3: CASSLGAGGRDEQFF

J: TRBJ2-7
V: TRBV5-4
size: once
D: NA
DNA: TGTGCCAGCAGCTTAAATACCTACGAGCAGTACTTC
CDR3: CASSLNTYEQYF

J: TRBJ2-7
V: TRBV18
size: NA
D: TRBD2
DNA: TGTGCCAGCTCACCAACACTAGCGGGAGTTGGAGGCTCCTACGAGCAGTACTTC
CDR3: CASSPTLAGVGGSYEQYF

J: TRBJ1-3
V: TRBV9
size: NA
D: NA
DNA: TGTGCCAGCAGCGTAGATGGCAGGGGACATGGAAACACCATATATTTT
CDR3: CASSVDGRGHGNTIYF

J: TRBJ2-7
V: TRBV19
size: NA
D: NA
DNA: TGTGCCAGTAGTATTGGGCAGGGGTCATCGGGAGAGCAGTACTTC
CDR3: CASSIGQGSSGEQYF

J: TRBJ2-7
V: TRBV6-1
size: NA
D: TRBD2
DNA: TGTGCCAGCAGTGAGATTAGCGGGAGAGGTCACGAGCAGTACTTC
CDR3: CASSEISGRGHEQYF

J: TRBJ1-1
V: TRBV4-2
size: NA
D: NA
DNA: TGTGCCAGCAGCCTAGGGCAGGGGACCTCGGGAGCTTTCTTT
CDR3: CASSLGQGTSGAFF

J: TRBJ2-5
V: TRBV11-2
size: NA
D: TRBD2
DNA: TGTGCCAGCAGCTTCCCAGCCCTCTCGGGGGGGGGTGAGACCCAGTACTTC
CDR3: CASSFPALSGGGETQYF

J: TRBJ1-5
V: TRBV7-3
size: NA
D: TRBD1
DNA: TGTGCCAGCAGCTTGGGACAGGGGCAGCCCCAGCATTTT
CDR3: CASSLGQGQPQHF